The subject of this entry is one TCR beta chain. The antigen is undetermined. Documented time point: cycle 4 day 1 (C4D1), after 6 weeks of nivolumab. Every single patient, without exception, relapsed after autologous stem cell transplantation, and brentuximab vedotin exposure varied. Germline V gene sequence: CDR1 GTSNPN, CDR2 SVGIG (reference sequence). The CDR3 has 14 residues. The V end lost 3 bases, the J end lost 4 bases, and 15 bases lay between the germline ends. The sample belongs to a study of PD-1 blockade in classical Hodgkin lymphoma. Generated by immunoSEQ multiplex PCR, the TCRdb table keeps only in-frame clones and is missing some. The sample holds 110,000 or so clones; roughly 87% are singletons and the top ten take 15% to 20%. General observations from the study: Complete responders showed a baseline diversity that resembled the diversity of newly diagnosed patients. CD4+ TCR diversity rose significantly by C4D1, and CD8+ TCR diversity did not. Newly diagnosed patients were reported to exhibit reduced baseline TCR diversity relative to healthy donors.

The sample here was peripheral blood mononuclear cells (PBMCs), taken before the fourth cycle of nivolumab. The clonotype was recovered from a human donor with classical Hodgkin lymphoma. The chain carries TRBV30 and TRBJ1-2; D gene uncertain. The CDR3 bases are TGTGCCTGGAGAGGTCACCGTGGCCTCTATGGCTACACCTTC. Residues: CAWRGHRGLYGYTF.